Each of the 23 T cell receptor beta chains below was sequenced from the same sample in a study of blood T cell repertoires in COVID-19. TCRdb's table, derived via immunoSEQ multiplex PCR, lists solely in-frame clones and lacks some. Of roughly 200,000 clones listed, 81% were seen once; the top ten hold approximately 8%. Sequencing used peripheral blood. These receptors were obtained from a woman older than 75 with acute or convalescent COVID-19.

The J gene is TRBJ1-1, the V gene TRBV14; TRBD1 is a possible D gene (6 bases). V gave up 3 bases and J gave up 4 bases, with 6 bases separating them. Germline CDR1 is SGHDN and CDR2 is FVKESK. The CDR3 extends over 12 amino acids. The CDR3 here is CASSHRGTEAFF. DNA for the CDR3: TGTGCCAGCAGCCACAGGGGCACTGAAGCTTTCTTT.

The chain has TRBV5-1 and TRBJ1-1; tentative D call: TRBD1 (5 bases). Germline loops: CDR1 SGHRS, CDR2 YFSETQ. This CDR3 has 16 residues. Deletions cut 5 bases from V and 6 bases from J, with 23 bases between. CDR3 sequence reads: CASRHQGPGGIAEAFF. In DNA, the CDR3 is TGCGCCAGCAGACACCAGGGACCTGGGGGGATCGCTGAAGCTTTCTTT.

The chain joins TRBV28 to TRBJ2-1; D gene uncertain. In germline, CDR1 is MDHEN, CDR2 SYDVKM. The V and J ends lost 4 bases and 1 base respectively, with 8 bases between them. This CDR3 has 14 amino acids. The CDR3 sequence is CASSSRRSYNEQFF. The CDR3 bases are TGTGCCAGCAGTTCTCGTAGATCCTACAATGAGCAGTTCTTC. The full variable domain, rest sourced from reference TRBV28 and TRBJ2-1, is DVKVTQSSRYLVKRTGEKVFLECVQDMDHENMFWYRQDPGLGLRLIYFSYDVKMKEKGDIPEGYSVSREKKERFSLILESASTNQTSMYLCASSSRRSYNEQFFGPGTRLTVL.

The V call is TRBV2, the J call TRBJ1-6, with D possibly being TRBD1 (6 bases). Trimming shortened V by 7 bases and J by 9 bases, and 13 bases separated the two germline ends. This CDR3 has 13 amino acids. Germline CDR1 is SNHLY and CDR2 is FYNNEI. CDR3 region: CASKGEGTSPLHF. The CDR3 nucleotides are TGTGCCAGCAAGGGGGAGGGGACTTCACCCCTCCACTTT.

The rearrangement links TRBV2 to TRBJ1-2; 7 bases agree with TRBD1. The V and J ends lost 5 bases and 7 bases, in that order; junction bases with no gene match: 10. Germline V gene sequence: CDR1 SNHLY, CDR2 FYNNEI. This CDR3 has 14 residues. CDR3: CASSTDRVYLGYTF. The CDR3 DNA is TGTGCCAGCAGTACCGACAGGGTATATCTTGGCTACACCTTC.

The chain is built from TRBV3-1 (or the pseudogene TRBV3-2) and TRBJ2-5, with TRBD1 matching over 11 bases. The CDR3 covers 15 residues. Germline lookup yields CDR1 LGHDT and CDR2 YNNKEL (reference sequence). Trimming took 7 bases from V and 5 from J; bases not matched to a gene: 9. The DNA for the CDR3 is TGTGCCAGCAACGGACAGGGGGCAAGAGCGGAGACCCAGTACTTC. Protein sequence: CASNGQGARAETQYF.

This chain uses TRBV9 with TRBJ2-7, with D maybe TRBD2 (5 bases). V lost 0 bases to trimming and J lost 3 bases, with 13 bases between them. Germline V gene sequence: CDR1 SGDLS, CDR2 YYNGEE. The CDR3 runs 15 residues. CDR3 nucleotide sequence: TGTGCCAGCAGCGTAGGAAACGGGATGGTCTACGAGCAGTACTTC. Encoded protein: CASSVGNGMVYEQYF.

This clone has just a few counts. The chain links TRBV5-4 to TRBJ2-3, with 7 bases fitting TRBD2. The CDR3 runs to 15 residues. V lost 5 bases and J lost 4; bases outside the gene matches: 10. Germline-derived CDR1 and CDR2 are SGHNT and YYREEE (reference sequence). For the CDR3, the DNA is TGTGCCAGCAGGCCCGAGTCTGCGGGGGCAGATACGCAGTATTTT. Amino acids: CASRPESAGADTQYF.

This rearrangement joins TRBV7-2 to TRBJ1-5, with 10 bases fitting TRBD1. V lost 1 base to trimming and J lost 3 bases; unmatched junction nucleotides: 6. Germline V CDR1 and CDR2: SGHTA, FQGNSA. The CDR3 loop spans 17 amino acids. DNA of the CDR3: TGTGCCAGCAGCTTAGGAGGGACAGGGGACTTCAATCAGCCCCAGCATTTT. Translation gives CASSLGGTGDFNQPQHF.

This clone showed up just a few times. The rearrangement uses TRBV20-1 and TRBJ2-5; possible D gene TRBD2, 5 bases. The germline V gene has CDR1 DFQATT and CDR2 SNEGSKA (reference sequence). Trimming took off 3 bases at V and 1 base at J, with 9 bases between the two ends. CDR3 length: 13 amino acids. CDR3 nucleotides: TGCAGTGCTAGTTCGGGGATCCAAGAGACCCAGTACTTC. Encoded protein: CSASSGIQETQYF.

This chain connects TRBV10-3 to TRBJ1-4; weak D call: TRBD1 (6 bases). CDR1 is ENHRY, CDR2 SYGVKD, per germline. V was pared by 6 bases and J by 0 bases, with 14 bases between. The CDR3 is 16 amino acids. CDR3: CAIRPQGIATNEKLFF. The CDR3 DNA reads as TGTGCCATCAGGCCCCAGGGGATTGCAACTAATGAAAAACTGTTTTTT.

The chain employs TRBV11-2 and TRBJ1-1; D ambiguous. V was cut by 1 base and J by 4 bases, with 7 bases left in between. This CDR3 contains 13 residues. CDR1 is SGHAT, CDR2 FQNNGV, per germline. CDR3 in DNA: TGTGCCAGCAGCTTAGCGGAGGGCACTGAAGCTTTCTTT. Translated: CASSLAEGTEAFF.

The chain carries TRBV19 and TRBJ2-5; D perhaps matches TRBD2 (5 bases). V dropped 5 bases and J dropped 3 bases, with 13 bases sitting between them. CDR3 length: 14 residues. CDR1 is LNHDA and CDR2 is SQIVND in the germline V gene (reference sequence). The CDR3 spells CASSQRSGEETQYF. The CDR3 DNA sequence: TGTGCCAGTAGTCAGAGGAGCGGAGAAGAGACCCAGTACTTC.

V gene TRBV29-1 combines with J gene TRBJ2-1, with a possible D match to TRBD2 (6 bases). Trimming cost V 7 bases and J 3 bases, with 10 bases left between them. The CDR3 is 12 residues long. Germline CDR1 SQVTM, CDR2 ANQGSEA. In DNA, the CDR3 is TGCAGCGCTGCCGGGGGCTACAATGAGCAGTTCTTC. Translated, it gives CSAAGGYNEQFF.

This chain links TRBV6-5 with TRBJ2-7, with 9 bases identical to TRBD1. Unmatched junction bases numbered 4, after V lost 5 bases and J lost 5 bases. Germline V gene data show CDR1 as MNHEY and CDR2 as SVGAGI. This CDR3 region has 13 residues. The CDR3 region has the DNA TGTGCCAGCAGTAGGGACAGGGACCACGAGCAGTACTTC. It specifies CASSRDRDHEQYF.

The chain joins TRBV7-3 to TRBJ2-1; TRBD2 is a possible D gene (6 bases). V lost 4 bases and J lost 0, with 10 bases in between. CDR3 size: 15 residues. The germline gives CDR1 SGHTA, CDR2 FQGTGA. CDR3 amino acids: CASSSERASYNEQFF. The DNA of the CDR3 is TGTGCCAGCAGCTCTGAGCGGGCCTCCTACAATGAGCAGTTCTTC.

This clone showed up just once. The chain carries TRBV28 and TRBJ1-6; D is perhaps TRBD1 (6 bases). The V end lost 3 bases, the J end lost 7 bases, and 16 bases lay between the germline ends. Germline CDR1 is MDHEN and CDR2 is SYDVKM. The CDR3 loop spans 16 amino acids. The chain's CDR3 is CASSLTGGAKNSPLHF. CDR3 DNA sequence: TGTGCCAGCAGTTTGACGGGGGGCGCAAAAAATTCACCCCTCCACTTT.

This chain connects TRBV3-1 (or the pseudogene TRBV3-2) to TRBJ1-1, with D uncertain. The CDR3 has 12 amino acids. Germline V CDR1 and CDR2: LGHDT, YNNKEL (reference sequence). V was clipped by 2 bases and J by 1 base, with 2 bases between them. The CDR3 DNA reads as TGTGCCAGCAGCCAACAGAACACTGAAGCTTTCTTT. Translating gives CASSQQNTEAFF.

The chain uses TRBV5-1 and TRBJ2-7, with 9 bases fitting TRBD1. The germline gives CDR1 SGHRS, CDR2 YFSETQ. V shed 3 bases, J shed 3 bases, and the junction held 7 bases outside the gene matches. CDR3 length: 15 residues. The CDR3: CASSWGDRVIYEQYF. For the CDR3, the DNA is TGCGCCAGCAGCTGGGGGGACAGGGTCATCTACGAGCAGTACTTC. Full variable domain (rest looked up from reference TRBV5-1 and TRBJ2-7): KAGVTQTPRYLIKTRGQQVTLSCSPISGHRSVSWYQQTPGQGLQFLFEYFSETQRNKGNFPGRFSGRQFSNSRSEMNVSTLELGDSALYLCASSWGDRVIYEQYFGPGTRLTVT.

V usage is TRBV11-1 and J usage is TRBJ2-7, with TRBD2 matching 8 bases. The CDR3 has 15 residues. V shed 5 bases, J shed 0 bases, and the junction held 6 bases outside the gene matches. Germline CDR1 and CDR2: SGHAT and FQDESV (reference sequence). In DNA form, the CDR3 reads TGTGCCAGCAGCCCAGGCACTAGCGGCTCCTACGAGCAGTACTTC. This codes for CASSPGTSGSYEQYF.

V gene TRBV5-1 combines with J gene TRBJ2-1; 11 nucleotides match TRBD2. Germline-derived CDR1 and CDR2 are SGHRS and YFSETQ. V was clipped by 7 bases and J by 5 bases; unmatched bases: 11. CDR3 size: 16 residues. This chain's CDR3 is CASSGRGGLADNEQFF. Here the CDR3 DNA reads TGCGCCAGCTCCGGCAGGGGGGGACTAGCGGACAATGAGCAGTTCTTC.

The chain joins TRBV28 to TRBJ2-7; D is perhaps TRBD2 (6 bases). V shed 2 bases and J shed 1 base, with 15 bases lying between them. The germline CDR1 and CDR2 sequences are MDHEN and SYDVKM. The CDR3 is 16 residues long. CDR3 loop: CASSLPLGGDSYEQYF. For the CDR3, the DNA is TGTGCCAGCAGTTTACCCCTCGGGGGAGATTCCTACGAGCAGTACTTC.

The table lists this clone with a few counts. The V and J genes are TRBV7-2 and TRBJ2-7, with D perhaps matching TRBD2 (5 bases). Germline V gene sequence: CDR1 SGHTA, CDR2 FQGNSA. The CDR3 has 16 residues. The V end was cut by 4 bases, the J end by 1 base, with 17 bases between. CDR3 nucleotide sequence: TGTGCCAGCAGCTCCAGGAGCGGTATGACTTCCTACGAGCAGTACTTC. This codes for CASSSRSGMTSYEQYF.